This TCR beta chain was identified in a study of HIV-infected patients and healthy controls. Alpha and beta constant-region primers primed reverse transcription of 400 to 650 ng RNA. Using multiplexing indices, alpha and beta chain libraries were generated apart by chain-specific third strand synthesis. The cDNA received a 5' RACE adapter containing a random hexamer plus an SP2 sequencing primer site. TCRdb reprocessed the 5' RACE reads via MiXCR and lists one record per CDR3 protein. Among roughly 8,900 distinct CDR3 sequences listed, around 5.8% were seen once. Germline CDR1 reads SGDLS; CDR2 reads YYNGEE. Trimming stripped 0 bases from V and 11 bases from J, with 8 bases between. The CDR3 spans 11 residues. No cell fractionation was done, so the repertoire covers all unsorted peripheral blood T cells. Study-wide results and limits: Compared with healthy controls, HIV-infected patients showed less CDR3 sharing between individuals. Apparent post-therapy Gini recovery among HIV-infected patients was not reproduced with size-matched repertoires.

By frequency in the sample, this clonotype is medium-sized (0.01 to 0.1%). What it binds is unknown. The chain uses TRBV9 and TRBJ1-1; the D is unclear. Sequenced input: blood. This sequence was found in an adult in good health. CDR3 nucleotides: TGTGCCAGCAGCGTAGTGTCGGAGGCTTTCTTT. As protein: CASSVVSEAFF.